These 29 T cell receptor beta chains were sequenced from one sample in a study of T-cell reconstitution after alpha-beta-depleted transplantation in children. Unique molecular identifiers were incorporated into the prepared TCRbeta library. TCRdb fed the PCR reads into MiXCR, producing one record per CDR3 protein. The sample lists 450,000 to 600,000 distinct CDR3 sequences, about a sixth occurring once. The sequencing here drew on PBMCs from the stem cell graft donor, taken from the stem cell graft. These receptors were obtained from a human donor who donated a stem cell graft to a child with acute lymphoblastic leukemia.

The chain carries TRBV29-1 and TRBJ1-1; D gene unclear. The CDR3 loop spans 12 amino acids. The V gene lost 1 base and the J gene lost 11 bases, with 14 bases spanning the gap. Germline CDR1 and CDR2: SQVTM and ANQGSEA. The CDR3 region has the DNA TGCAGCGTTGAAGGACGGTGGTCATCGGCTTTCTTT. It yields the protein CSVEGRWSSAFF.

CDR3 region: CASSWDGNSNQPQHF. CDR3 nucleotide sequence: TGCGCCAGCAGTTGGGACGGTAATAGCAATCAGCCCCAGCATTTT. The gene calls are TRBV5-1 and TRBJ1-5, with a tentative D call TRBD1 (5 bases). Germline V gene sequence: CDR1 SGHRS, CDR2 YFSETQ. The CDR3 totals 15 residues. The V and J ends lost 5 bases and 0 bases respectively, with 12 bases between them.

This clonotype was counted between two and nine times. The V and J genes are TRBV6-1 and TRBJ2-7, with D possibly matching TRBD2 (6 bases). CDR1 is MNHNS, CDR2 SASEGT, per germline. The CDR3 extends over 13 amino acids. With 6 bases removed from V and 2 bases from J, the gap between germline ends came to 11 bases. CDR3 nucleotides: TGTGCCAGCAGATCCCTAGCGACCTACGAGCAGTACTTC. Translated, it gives CASRSLATYEQYF.

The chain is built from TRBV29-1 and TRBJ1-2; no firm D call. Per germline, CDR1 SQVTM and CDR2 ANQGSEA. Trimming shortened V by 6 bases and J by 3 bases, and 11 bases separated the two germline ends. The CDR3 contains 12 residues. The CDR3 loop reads CSVTRQYYGYTF. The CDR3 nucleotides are TGCAGCGTCACACGGCAATACTATGGCTACACCTTC.

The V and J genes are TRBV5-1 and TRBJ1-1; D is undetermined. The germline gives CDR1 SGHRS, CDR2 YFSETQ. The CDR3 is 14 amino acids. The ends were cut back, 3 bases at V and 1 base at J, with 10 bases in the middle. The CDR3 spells CASSWGTENTEAFF. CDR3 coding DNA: TGCGCCAGCAGCTGGGGTACAGAGAACACTGAAGCTTTCTTT.

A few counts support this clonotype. As DNA, the CDR3 is TGTGCCAGCAGCTTTCGGCTAGCGGACTACGAGCAGTACTTC. It yields the protein CASSFRLADYEQYF. V is TRBV5-6 and J is TRBJ2-7, with 7 nucleotides matching TRBD2. Germline CDR1 reads SGHDT; CDR2 reads YYEEEE. The V segment lost 2 bases and the J segment 3 bases; nucleotides outside the gene matches: 5. The CDR3 is made up of 14 amino acids.

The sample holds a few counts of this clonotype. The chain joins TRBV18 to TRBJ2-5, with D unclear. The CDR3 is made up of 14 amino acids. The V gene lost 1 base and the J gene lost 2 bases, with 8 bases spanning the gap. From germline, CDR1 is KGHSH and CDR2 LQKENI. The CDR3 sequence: CASSPLGQQETQYF. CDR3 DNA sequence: TGTGCCAGCTCACCACTTGGGCAGCAAGAGACCCAGTACTTC.

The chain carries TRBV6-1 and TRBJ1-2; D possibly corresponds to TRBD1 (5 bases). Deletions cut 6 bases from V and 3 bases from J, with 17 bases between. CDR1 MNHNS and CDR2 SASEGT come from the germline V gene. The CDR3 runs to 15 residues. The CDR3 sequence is CASSRAFGGDYGYTF. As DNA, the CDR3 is TGTGCCAGCAGCCGCGCTTTTGGGGGGGACTATGGCTACACCTTC.

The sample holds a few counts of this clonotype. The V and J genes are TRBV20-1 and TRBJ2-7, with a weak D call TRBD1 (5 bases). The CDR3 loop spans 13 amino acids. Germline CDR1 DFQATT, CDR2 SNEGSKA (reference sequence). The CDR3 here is CRVDRPSTYEQYF. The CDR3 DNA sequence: TGCAGAGTCGACAGACCTTCTACCTACGAGCAGTACTTC.

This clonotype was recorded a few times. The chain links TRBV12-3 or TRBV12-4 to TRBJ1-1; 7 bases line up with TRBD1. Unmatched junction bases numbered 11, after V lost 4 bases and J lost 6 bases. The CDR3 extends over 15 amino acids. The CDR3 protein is CASSSGTVRSAEAFF. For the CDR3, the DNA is TGTGCCAGCAGTTCCGGGACAGTTCGGTCCGCTGAAGCTTTCTTT.

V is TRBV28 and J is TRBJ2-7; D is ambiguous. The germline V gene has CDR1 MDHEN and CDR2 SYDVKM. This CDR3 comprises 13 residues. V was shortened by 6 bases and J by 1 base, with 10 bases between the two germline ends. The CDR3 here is CASRLDGSYEQYF. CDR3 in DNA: TGTGCCAGCAGGCTGGACGGATCCTACGAGCAGTACTTC.

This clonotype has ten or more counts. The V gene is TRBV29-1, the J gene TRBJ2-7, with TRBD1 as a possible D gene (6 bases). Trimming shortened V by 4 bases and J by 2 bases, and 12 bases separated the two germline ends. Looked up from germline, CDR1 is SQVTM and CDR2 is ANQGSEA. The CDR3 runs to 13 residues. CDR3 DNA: TGCAGCGTTGTCTCTCGGGACACCTACGAGCAGTACTTC. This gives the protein CSVVSRDTYEQYF.

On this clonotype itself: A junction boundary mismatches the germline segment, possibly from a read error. The CDR3 region is CASSPPLRQGRSYDQYF. The CDR3 nucleotides read TGTGCCAGCAGCCCCCCCCTCCGACAGGGTCGCTCCTACGATCAGTACTTC. The chain recombines TRBV13 with TRBJ2-7, with 7 bases matching TRBD1. Germline CDR1 reads PRHDT; CDR2 reads FYEKMQ (reference sequence). The CDR3 loop spans 17 amino acids.

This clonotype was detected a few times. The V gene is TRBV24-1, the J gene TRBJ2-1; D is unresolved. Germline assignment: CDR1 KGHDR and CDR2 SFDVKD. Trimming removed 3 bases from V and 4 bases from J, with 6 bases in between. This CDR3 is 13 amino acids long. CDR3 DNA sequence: TGTGCCACCAGTGATAAACAGTACAATGAGCAGTTCTTC. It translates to CATSDKQYNEQFF.

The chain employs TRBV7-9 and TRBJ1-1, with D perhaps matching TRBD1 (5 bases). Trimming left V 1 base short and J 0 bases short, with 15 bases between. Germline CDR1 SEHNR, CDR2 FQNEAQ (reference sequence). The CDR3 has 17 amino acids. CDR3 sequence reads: CASSLERQGGLNTEAFF. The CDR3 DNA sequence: TGTGCCAGCAGCTTAGAACGGCAGGGCGGCCTGAACACTGAAGCTTTCTTT.

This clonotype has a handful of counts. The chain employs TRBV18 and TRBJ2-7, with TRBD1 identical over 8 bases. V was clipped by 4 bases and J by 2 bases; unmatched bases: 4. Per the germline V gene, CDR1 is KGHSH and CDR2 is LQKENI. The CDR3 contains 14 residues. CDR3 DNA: TGTGCCAGCTCACAGGACAGGGCCACCTACGAGCAGTACTTC. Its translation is CASSQDRATYEQYF.

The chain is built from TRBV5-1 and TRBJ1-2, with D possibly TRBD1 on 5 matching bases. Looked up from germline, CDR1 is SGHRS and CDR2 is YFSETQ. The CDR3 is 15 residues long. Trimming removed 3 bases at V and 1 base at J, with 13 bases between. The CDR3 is CASSSPGRSNYGYTF. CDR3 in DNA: TGCGCCAGCAGCTCGCCGGGACGGAGTAACTATGGCTACACCTTC.

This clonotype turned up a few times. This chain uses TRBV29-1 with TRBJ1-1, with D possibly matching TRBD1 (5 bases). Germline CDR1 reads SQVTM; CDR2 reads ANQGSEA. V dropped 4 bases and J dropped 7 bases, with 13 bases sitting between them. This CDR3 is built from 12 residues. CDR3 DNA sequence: TGCAGCGTTGGACAGTTTGAGGGTGAAGCTTTCTTT. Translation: CSVGQFEGEAFF.

This CDR3 reads CASRRLAGDGSSYEQYF. CDR3 in DNA: TGTGCCAGCAGGCGACTAGCGGGAGATGGCAGCTCCTACGAGCAGTACTTC. The V call is TRBV4-2, the J call TRBJ2-7, with 12 bases aligning to TRBD2. After removal of 6 bases from V and 0 bases from J, the junction contained 9 bases not matched to a gene. Looked up from germline, CDR1 is LGHNA and CDR2 is YNFKEQ. The CDR3 length is 17 residues.

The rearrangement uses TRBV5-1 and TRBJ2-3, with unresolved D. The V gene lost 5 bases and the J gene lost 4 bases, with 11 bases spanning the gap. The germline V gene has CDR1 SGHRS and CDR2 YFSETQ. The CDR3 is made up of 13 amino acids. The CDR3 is CASRSSLSDTQYF. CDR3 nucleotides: TGCGCCAGCAGATCCTCCCTGTCAGATACGCAGTATTTT. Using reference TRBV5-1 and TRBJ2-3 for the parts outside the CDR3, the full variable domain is KAGVTQTPRYLIKTRGQQVTLSCSPISGHRSVSWYQQTPGQGLQFLFEYFSETQRNKGNFPGRFSGRQFSNSRSEMNVSTLELGDSALYLCASRSSLSDTQYFGPGTRLTVL.

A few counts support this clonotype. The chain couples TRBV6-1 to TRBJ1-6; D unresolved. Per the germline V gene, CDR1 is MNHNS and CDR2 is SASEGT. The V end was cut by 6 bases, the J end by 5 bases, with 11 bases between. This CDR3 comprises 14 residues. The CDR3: CASRLDGDNSPLHF. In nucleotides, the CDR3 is TGTGCCAGCAGATTGGACGGTGATAATTCACCCCTCCACTTT.

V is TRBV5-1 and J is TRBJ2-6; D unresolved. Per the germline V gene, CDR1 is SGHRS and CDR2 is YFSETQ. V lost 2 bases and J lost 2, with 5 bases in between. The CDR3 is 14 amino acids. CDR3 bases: TGCGCCAGCAGCTTAATAGCTGGGGCCAACGTCCTGACTTTC. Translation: CASSLIAGANVLTF. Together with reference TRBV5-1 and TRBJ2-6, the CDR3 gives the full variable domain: KAGVTQTPRYLIKTRGQQVTLSCSPISGHRSVSWYQQTPGQGLQFLFEYFSETQRNKGNFPGRFSGRQFSNSRSEMNVSTLELGDSALYLCASSLIAGANVLTFGAGSRLTVL.

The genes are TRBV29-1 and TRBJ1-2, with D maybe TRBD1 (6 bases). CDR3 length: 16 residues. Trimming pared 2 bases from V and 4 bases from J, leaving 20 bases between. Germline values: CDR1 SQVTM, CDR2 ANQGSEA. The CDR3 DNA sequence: TGCAGCGTTGAATCAGGGGCGAGATTTGGGATCTATGGCTACACCTTC. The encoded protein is CSVESGARFGIYGYTF.

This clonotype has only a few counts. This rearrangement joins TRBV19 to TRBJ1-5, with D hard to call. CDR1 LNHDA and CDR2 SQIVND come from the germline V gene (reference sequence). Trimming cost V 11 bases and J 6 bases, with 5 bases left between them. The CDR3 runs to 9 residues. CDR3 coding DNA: TGTGCCGGAGGTCAGCCCCAGCATTTT. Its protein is CAGGQPQHF. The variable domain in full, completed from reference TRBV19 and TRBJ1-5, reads DGGITQSPKYLFRKEGQNVTLSCEQNLNHDAMYWYRQDPGQGLRLIYYSQIVNDFQKGDIAEGYSVSREKKESFPLTVTSAQKNPTAFYLCAGGQPQHFGDGTRLSIL.

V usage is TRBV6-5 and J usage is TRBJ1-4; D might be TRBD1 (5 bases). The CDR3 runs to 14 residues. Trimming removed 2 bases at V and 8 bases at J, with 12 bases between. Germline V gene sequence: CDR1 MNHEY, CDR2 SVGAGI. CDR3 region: CASSYTGGKEKLFF. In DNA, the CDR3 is TGTGCCAGCAGTTACACAGGAGGCAAAGAAAAACTGTTTTTT.

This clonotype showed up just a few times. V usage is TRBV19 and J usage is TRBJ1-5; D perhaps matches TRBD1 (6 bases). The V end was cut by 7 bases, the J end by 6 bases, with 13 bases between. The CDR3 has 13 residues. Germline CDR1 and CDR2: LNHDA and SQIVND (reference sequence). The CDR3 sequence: CASTVQGGQPQHF. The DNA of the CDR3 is TGTGCCAGTACCGTACAGGGTGGTCAGCCCCAGCATTTT.

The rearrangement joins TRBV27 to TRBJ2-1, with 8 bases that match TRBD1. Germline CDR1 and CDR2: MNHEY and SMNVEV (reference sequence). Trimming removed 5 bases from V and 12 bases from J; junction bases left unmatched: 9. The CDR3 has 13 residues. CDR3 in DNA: TGTGCCAGCAGTAGGACAGGGAGGTTTTGGCAGTTCTTC. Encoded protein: CASSRTGRFWQFF.

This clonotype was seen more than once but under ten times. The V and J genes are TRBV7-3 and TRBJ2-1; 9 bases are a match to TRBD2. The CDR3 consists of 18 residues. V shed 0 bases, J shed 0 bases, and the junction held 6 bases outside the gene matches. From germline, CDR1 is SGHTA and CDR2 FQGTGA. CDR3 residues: CASSLTGLAGTSYNEQFF. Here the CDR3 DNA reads TGTGCCAGCAGCTTAACGGGGCTAGCGGGGACCTCCTACAATGAGCAGTTCTTC.

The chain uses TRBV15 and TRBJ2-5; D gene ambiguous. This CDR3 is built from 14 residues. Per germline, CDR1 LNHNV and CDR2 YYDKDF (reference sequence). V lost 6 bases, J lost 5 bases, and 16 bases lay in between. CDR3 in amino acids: CATSGGEIGETQYF. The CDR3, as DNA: TGTGCCACCAGTGGTGGTGAGATCGGGGAGACCCAGTACTTC. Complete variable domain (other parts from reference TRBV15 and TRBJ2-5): DAMVIQNPRYQVTQFGKPVTLSCSQTLNHNVMYWYQQKSSQAPKLLFHYYDKDFNNEADTPDNFQSRRPNTSFCFLDIRSPGLGDTAMYLCATSGGEIGETQYFGPGTRLLVL.